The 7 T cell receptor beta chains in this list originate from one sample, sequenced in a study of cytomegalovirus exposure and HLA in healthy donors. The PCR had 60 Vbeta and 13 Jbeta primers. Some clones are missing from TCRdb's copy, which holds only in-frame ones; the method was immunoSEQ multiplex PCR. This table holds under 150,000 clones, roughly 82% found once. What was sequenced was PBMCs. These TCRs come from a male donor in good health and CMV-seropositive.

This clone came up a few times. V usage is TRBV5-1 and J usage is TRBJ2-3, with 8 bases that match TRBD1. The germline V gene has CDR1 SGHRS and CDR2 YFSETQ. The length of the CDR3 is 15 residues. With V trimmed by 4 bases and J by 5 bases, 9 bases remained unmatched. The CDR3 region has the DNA TGCGCCAGCAGCAGGTGGGGCGGGACAGGAGATACGCAGTATTTT. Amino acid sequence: CASSRWGGTGDTQYF.

The CDR3 sequence: CASSHRSGTQQFF. CDR3 sequence (DNA): TGCGCCAGCAGCCATCGCTCCGGGACTCAGCAGTTCTTC. The chain links TRBV4-1 to TRBJ2-1, with D perhaps TRBD2 (6 bases). The germline V gene encodes CDR1 MGHRA and CDR2 YSYEKL. V was pared by 3 bases and J by 11 bases, with 14 bases between. CDR3 length: 13 amino acids.

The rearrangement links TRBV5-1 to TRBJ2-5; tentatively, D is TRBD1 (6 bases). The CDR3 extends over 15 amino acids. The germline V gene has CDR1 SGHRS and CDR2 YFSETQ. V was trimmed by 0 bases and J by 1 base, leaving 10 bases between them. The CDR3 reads CASSLGPQGQETQYF. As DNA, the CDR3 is TGCGCCAGCAGCTTGGGCCCACAGGGCCAAGAGACCCAGTACTTC.

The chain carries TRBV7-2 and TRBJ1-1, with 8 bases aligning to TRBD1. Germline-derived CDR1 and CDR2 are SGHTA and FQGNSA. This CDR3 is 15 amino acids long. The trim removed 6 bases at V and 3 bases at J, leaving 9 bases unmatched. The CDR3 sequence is CASRLRTGYDTEAFF. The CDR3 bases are TGTGCCAGCAGACTTCGGACAGGGTATGACACTGAAGCTTTCTTT.

The CDR3 DNA reads as TGTGCCAGCAGCTTAGAGCGAAACACTGAAGCTTTCTTT. Translated, it gives CASSLERNTEAFF. The V call is TRBV7-3, the J call TRBJ1-1, with D unresolved. CDR3 size: 13 residues. The V end lost 2 bases, the J end lost 2 bases, and 6 bases lay between the germline ends. Germline V gene lookup returns CDR1 SGHTA and CDR2 FQGTGA.

DNA of the CDR3: TGCGCCAGCAGCACCCGGACAGGGAAAAAGGACACCGGGGAGCTGTTTTTT. It codes for CASSTRTGKKDTGELFF. The chain recombines TRBV5-1 with TRBJ2-2; TRBD1 aligns across 8 bases. Germline CDR1 reads SGHRS; CDR2 reads YFSETQ. The CDR3 is 17 amino acids. V dropped 4 bases and J dropped 3; count of bases not matched to a gene: 11.

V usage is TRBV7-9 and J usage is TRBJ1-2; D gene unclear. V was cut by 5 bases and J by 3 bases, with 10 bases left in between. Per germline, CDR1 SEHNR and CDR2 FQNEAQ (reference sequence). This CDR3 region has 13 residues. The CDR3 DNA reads TGTGCCAGCAGCCAAGAGGTATACTATGGCTACACCTTC. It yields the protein CASSQEVYYGYTF. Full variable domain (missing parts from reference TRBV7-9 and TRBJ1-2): DTGVSQNPRHKITKRGQNVTFRCDPISEHNRLYWYRQTLGQGPEFLTYFQNEAQLEKSRLLSDRFSAERPKGSFSTLEIQRTEQGDSAMYLCASSQEVYYGYTFGSGTRLTVV.